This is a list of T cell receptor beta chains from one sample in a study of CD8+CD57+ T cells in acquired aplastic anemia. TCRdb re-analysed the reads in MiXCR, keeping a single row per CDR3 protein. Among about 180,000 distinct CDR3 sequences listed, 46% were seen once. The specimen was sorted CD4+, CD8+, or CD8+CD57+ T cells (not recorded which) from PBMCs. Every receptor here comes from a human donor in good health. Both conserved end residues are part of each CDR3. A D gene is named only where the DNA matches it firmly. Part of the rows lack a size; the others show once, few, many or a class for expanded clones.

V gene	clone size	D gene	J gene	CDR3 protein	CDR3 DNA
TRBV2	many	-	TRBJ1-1	CASSEGGLQNTEAFF	TGTGCCAGCAGTGAGGGGGGCTTACAGAACACTGAAGCTTTCTTT
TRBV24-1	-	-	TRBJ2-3	CATLGSGTQYF	TGTGCCACCTTGGGTTCAGGTACGCAGTATTTT
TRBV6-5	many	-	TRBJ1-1	CATSGVVNTEAFF	TGTGCGACGAGCGGGGTGGTGAACACTGAAGCTTTCTTT
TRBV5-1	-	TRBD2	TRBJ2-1	CASSLERGTINSYNEQFF	TGCGCCAGCAGCTTGGAGCGGGGGACTATAAACTCCTACAATGAGCAGTTCTTC
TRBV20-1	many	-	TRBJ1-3	CSASGPGNTIYF	TGCAGTGCTAGTGGCCCAGGAAACACCATATATTTT
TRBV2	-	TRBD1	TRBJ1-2	CAITGGLDYGYTF	TGTGCCATCACAGGGGGCCTGGACTATGGCTACACCTTC
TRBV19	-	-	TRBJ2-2	CASSIALTTVSGELFF	TGTGCCAGTAGTATCGCCCTGACCACAGTAAGCGGGGAGCTGTTTTTT
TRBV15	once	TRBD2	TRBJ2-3	CATSSDLSGSTDTRYF	TGTGCCACCAGCAGCGATTTGAGCGGGAGCACAGATACGCGGTATTTT
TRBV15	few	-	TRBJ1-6	CATGRDSPLHF	TGTGCCACCGGCAGGGATTCACCCCTCCACTTT
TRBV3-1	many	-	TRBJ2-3	CASSRHTDTQYF	TGTGCCAGCAGCCGGCACACAGATACGCAGTATTTT
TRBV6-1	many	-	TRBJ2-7	CASTDLPTRNYEQYF	TGTGCCAGCACTGACCTCCCGACAAGAAACTACGAGCAGTACTTC
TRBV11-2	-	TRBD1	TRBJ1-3	CASRRGTGPSSGNTIYF	TGTGCCAGCAGGCGAGGGACAGGACCGAGCTCTGGAAACACCATATATTTT
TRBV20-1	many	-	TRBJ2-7	CSARDPSSYEQYF	TGCAGTGCTAGAGACCCGTCCTCCTACGAGCAGTACTTC
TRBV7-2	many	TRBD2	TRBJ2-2	CASSKTSGGNTGELFF	TGTGCCAGCAGCAAGACTAGCGGGGGGAACACCGGGGAGCTGTTTTTT
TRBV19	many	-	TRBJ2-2	CASTRGVVGGELFF	TGTGCCAGTACCAGGGGGGTCGTCGGCGGGGAGCTGTTTTTT
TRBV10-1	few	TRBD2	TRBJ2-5	CASSESTASGRWETQYF	TGCGCCAGCAGTGAGTCGACGGCTAGCGGGAGGTGGGAGACCCAGTACTTC
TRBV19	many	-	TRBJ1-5	CASSRTVRNQPQHF	TGTGCCAGCAGTAGGACAGTTCGCAATCAGCCCCAGCATTTT
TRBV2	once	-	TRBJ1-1	CASSSRQPRTPQNTEAFF	TGTGCCAGCAGCTCTAGACAACCCCGGACACCTCAAAACACTGAAGCTTTCTTT
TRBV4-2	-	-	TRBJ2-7	CASSLRGAYEQYF	TGTGCCAGCAGCCTGAGGGGGGCCTACGAGCAGTACTTC
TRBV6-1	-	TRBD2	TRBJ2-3	CASRTSASDTQYF	TGTGCCAGCCGGACTAGCGCATCAGATACGCAGTATTTT
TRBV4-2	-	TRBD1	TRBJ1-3	CASSQETGTGNTIYF	TGTGCCAGCAGCCAAGAGACAGGGACTGGAAACACCATATATTTT
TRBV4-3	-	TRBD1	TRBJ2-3	CASSPEGTGKADTQYF	TGCGCCAGCAGCCCCGAAGGGACAGGGAAAGCAGATACGCAGTATTTT
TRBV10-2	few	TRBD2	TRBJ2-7	CASRLAGGPIGQYF	TGCGCCAGCAGACTAGCGGGAGGGCCAATTGGGCAGTACTTC
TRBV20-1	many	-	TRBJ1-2	CSARAQQGYGYTF	TGCAGTGCTAGGGCTCAACAAGGCTATGGCTACACCTTC
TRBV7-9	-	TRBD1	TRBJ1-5	CASSRTGLQPQHF	TGTGCCAGCAGCCGGACAGGGCTCCAGCCCCAGCATTTT
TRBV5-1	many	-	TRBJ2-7	CASSLEGTSYEQYF	TGCGCCAGCAGCTTGGAAGGCACCTCCTACGAGCAGTACTTC
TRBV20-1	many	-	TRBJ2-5	CSAPTSSTTQYF	TGCAGTGCTCCGACTAGTTCGACGACCCAGTACTTC
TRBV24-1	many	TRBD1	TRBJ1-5	CATSDGQGDWPQHF	TGTGCCACCAGTGATGGACAGGGGGATTGGCCCCAGCATTTT
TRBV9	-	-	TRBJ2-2	CASSVVGGLTGELFF	TGTGCCAGCAGCGTAGTGGGTGGTCTCACCGGGGAGCTGTTTTTT
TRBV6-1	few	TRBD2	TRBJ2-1	CASSIRTSHFQFF	TGTGCCAGCAGTATCCGGACTAGCCATTTCCAGTTCTTC
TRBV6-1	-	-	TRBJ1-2	CASRQIGRGNYGYTF	TGTGCCAGCAGGCAAATTGGACGGGGGAACTATGGCTACACCTTC
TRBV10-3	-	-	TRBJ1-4	CAISERGGGEKLFF	TGTGCCATCAGTGAGAGAGGGGGAGGCGAAAAACTGTTTTTT
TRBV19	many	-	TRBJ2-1	CASSIRDSDNEQFF	TGTGCCAGTAGTATCCGAGACAGTGACAATGAGCAGTTCTTC
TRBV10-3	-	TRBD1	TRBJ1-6	CASRERAGTGFDNSPLHF	TGTGCCAGCAGAGAGCGGGCCGGGACAGGGTTCGATAATTCACCCCTCCACTTT
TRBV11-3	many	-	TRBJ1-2	CASSNMGLHYGYTF	TGTGCCAGCAGCAATATGGGGCTCCATTATGGCTACACCTTC
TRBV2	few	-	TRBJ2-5	CASSRSKPETQYF	TGTGCCAGCAGCCGATCTAAGCCCGAGACCCAGTACTTC
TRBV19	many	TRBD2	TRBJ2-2	CASSTPVRKRGDTGELFF	TGTGCCAGTAGTACCCCCGTGAGAAAGCGGGGGGACACCGGGGAGCTGTTTTTT
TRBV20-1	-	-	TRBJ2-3	CSAALQGRDARYF	TGCAGTGCTGCCCTCCAGGGAAGAGATGCGCGGTATTTT
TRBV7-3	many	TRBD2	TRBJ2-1	CASSSPTSLSYNEQFF	TGTGCCAGCAGCTCCCCGACTAGCCTTTCCTACAATGAGCAGTTCTTC
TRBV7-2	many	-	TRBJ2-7	CASSFTDSLREQYF	TGTGCCAGCAGCTTCACGGACTCCCTGCGAGAGCAGTACTTC
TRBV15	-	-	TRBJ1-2	CATSRDPGTDGYTF	TGTGCCACCAGCAGAGATCCAGGAACAGACGGCTACACCTTC
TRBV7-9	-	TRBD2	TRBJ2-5	CASSLSGRFKTQYF	TGTGCCAGCAGCTTGAGCGGGAGGTTCAAGACCCAGTACTTC
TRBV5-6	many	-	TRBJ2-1	CASSLVTGDYNEQFF	TGTGCCAGCAGCTTAGTTACGGGAGACTACAATGAGCAGTTCTTC
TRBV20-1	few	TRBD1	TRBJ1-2	CSSDREAYGYTF	TGCAGTTCGGACAGGGAGGCCTATGGCTACACCTTC
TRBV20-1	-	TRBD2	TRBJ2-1	CSARDGGTSGRPSYNEQFF	TGCAGTGCTAGAGATGGGGGGACAAGCGGGAGGCCCTCCTACAATGAGCAGTTCTTC
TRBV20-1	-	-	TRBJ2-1	CSAPPGQYNEQFF	TGCAGTGCTCCCCCAGGACAGTACAATGAGCAGTTCTTC
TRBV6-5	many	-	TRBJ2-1	CASSFLARTYNEQFF	TGTGCCAGCAGTTTCCTAGCGAGAACATACAATGAGCAGTTCTTC
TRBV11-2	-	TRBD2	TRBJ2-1	CASSTIPTSGRGNEQFF	TGTGCCAGCAGCACCATACCCACCAGCGGGAGGGGCAATGAGCAGTTCTTC
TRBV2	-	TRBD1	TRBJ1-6	CASRGDRGSPLHF	TGTGCCAGCAGGGGGGACAGGGGATCACCCCTCCACTTT
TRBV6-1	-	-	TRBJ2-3	CASSEVRADTQYF	TGTGCCAGCAGTGAAGTGCGGGCAGATACGCAGTATTTT
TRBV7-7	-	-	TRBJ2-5	CASSLDRVKETQYF	TGTGCTAGCAGCTTAGATAGGGTGAAGGAGACCCAGTACTTC
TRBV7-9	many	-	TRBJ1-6	CASSLPRSPLHF	TGTGCCAGCAGCTTGCCCAGGTCACCCCTCCACTTT
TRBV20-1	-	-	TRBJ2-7	CSARETGIEQYF	TGCAGTGCTAGAGAAACAGGGATCGAGCAGTACTTC
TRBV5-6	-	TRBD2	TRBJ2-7	CASSLEVSGSSTYEQYF	TGTGCCAGCAGCTTGGAGGTTAGCGGGAGTTCGACCTACGAACAGTACTTC
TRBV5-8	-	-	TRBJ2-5	CASVRDGVQRDQETQYF	TGTGCCAGCGTCCGGGATGGAGTACAGAGGGACCAAGAGACCCAGTACTTC
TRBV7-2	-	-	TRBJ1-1	CASSPRQRGTEAFF	TGTGCCAGCAGCCCTAGACAGAGAGGCACTGAAGCTTTCTTT
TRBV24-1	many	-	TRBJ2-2	CATSTSGGGKNTGELFF	TGTGCCACCAGTACCAGCGGAGGGGGAAAAAACACCGGGGAGCTGTTTTTT
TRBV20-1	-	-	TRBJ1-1	CSAISGSRTEAFF	TGCAGTGCTATTTCGGGATCCCGGACTGAAGCTTTCTTT
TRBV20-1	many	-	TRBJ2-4	CSARRQGLAKNIQYF	TGCAGTGCTAGACGCCAGGGGTTAGCCAAAAACATTCAGTACTTC
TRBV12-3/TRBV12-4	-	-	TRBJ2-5	CASSFFGGKETQYF	TGTGCCAGCAGTTTCTTTGGGGGAAAAGAGACCCAGTACTTC